Below are 19 T cell receptor beta chains sequenced from a single sample in a study of blood T cells in healthy people across ages. The use of a sample-barcoded 5' primer and a J-beta primer mix characterized a second PCR of roughly 7 to 11 cycles. One entry per CDR3 protein, called by TCRdb with MiXCR from the 5' RACE reads. The data contain some 1.5 million distinct CDR3 sequences, about 30% of them singletons. The sequenced sample was blood. These receptors were collected from a woman aged 30 to 39 in good health.

This clonotype turned up a few times. The chain is built from TRBV11-2 and TRBJ2-2, with unresolved D. Trimming took 5 bases from V and 6 from J, leaving 13 bases between them. The CDR3 is 14 amino acids. CDR1 is SGHAT and CDR2 is FQNNGV in the germline V gene. CDR3 nucleotides: TGTGCCAGCAGCGCATCCCTTCCGGCCGGGGAGCTGTTTTTT. This codes for CASSASLPAGELFF.

The V gene is TRBV6-4, the J gene TRBJ2-2; TRBD2 matches at 13 bases. Germline-derived CDR1 and CDR2 are MRHNA and SNTAGT. V shed 6 bases, J shed 4 bases, and the junction held 5 bases outside the gene matches. There are 16 residues in the CDR3. CDR3 bases: TGTGCCAGCAGCCAACTAGCGGGGGGGAGCACCGGGGAGCTGTTTTTT. It is translated as CASSQLAGGSTGELFF.

A few counts support this clonotype. The chain joins TRBV10-3 to TRBJ2-2; 8 bases agree with TRBD2. V trimming: 4 bases; J trimming: 4 bases; junction bases outside the gene matches: 8. The CDR3 is 16 residues long. CDR1 and CDR2 (germline): ENHRY, SYGVKD. CDR3 sequence (DNA): TGTGCCATCAGTGCGAGCGGGAGATCGGGCACCGGGGAGCTGTTTTTT. Its protein product is CAISASGRSGTGELFF.

The chain couples TRBV28 to TRBJ2-4, with a weak D call TRBD2 (6 bases). TRBJ2-7 matches the DNA end more closely, so the J call is doubtful. Germline V gene data show CDR1 as MDHEN and CDR2 as SYDVKM. This CDR3 spans 14 amino acids. CDR3 sequence reads: CASSSHSGRNEQYF. CDR3 bases: TGTGCCAGCAGTTCCCATTCAGGGAGGAACGAGCAGTACTTC.

In its sample, this clonotype was seen a few times. The V call is TRBV2, the J call TRBJ2-4; 13 bases are a match to TRBD2. This CDR3 is built from 16 residues. CDR1 and CDR2 (germline): SNHLY, FYNNEI. The V segment lost 6 bases and the J segment 6 bases; nucleotides outside the gene matches: 8. CDR3 sequence reads: CASSSRTSGGGNIQYF. The CDR3 region has the DNA TGTGCCAGCAGCTCCAGGACTAGCGGGGGTGGAAACATTCAGTACTTC. Based on the CDR3 plus reference TRBV2 and TRBJ2-4, the full variable domain is EPEVTQTPSHQVTQMGQEVILRCVPISNHLYFYWYRQILGQKVEFLVSFYNNEISEKSEIFDDQFSVERPDGSNFTLKIRSTKLEDSAMYFCASSSRTSGGGNIQYFGAGTRLSVL.

This clonotype was detected many times. The rearrangement links TRBV7-8 to TRBJ2-7; D possibly corresponds to TRBD2 (6 bases). The CDR3 has 17 amino acids. V lost 1 base, J lost 2 bases, and 18 bases lay in between. CDR1 is SGHVS, CDR2 FQNEAQ, per germline. The CDR3 is CASSLGRLADSAYEQYF. The DNA of the CDR3 is TGTGCCAGCAGCTTAGGCCGTTTAGCGGATTCCGCCTACGAGCAGTACTTC.

The chain carries TRBV18 and TRBJ1-2, with 7 positions matching TRBD1. This CDR3 comprises 16 residues. The V gene's germline CDR1 is KGHSH and CDR2 LQKENI. Trimming cost V 3 bases and J 8 bases; bases outside gene matches: 15. CDR3 loop: CASSPSGEGTAGGYTF. The CDR3 DNA sequence: TGTGCCAGCTCACCGTCCGGTGAGGGGACAGCTGGGGGCTACACCTTC.

This clonotype came up a few times. The chain employs TRBV29-1 and TRBJ1-5; D ambiguous. Per the germline V gene, CDR1 is SQVTM and CDR2 is ANQGSEA. Trimming took 1 base from V and 6 from J, leaving 7 bases between them. This CDR3 contains 12 residues. The CDR3 nucleotides read TGCAGCGTTGAAGCAGAGGGTCAGCCCCAGCATTTT. The encoded protein is CSVEAEGQPQHF.

The table lists this clonotype with a few counts. A read error may account for a junction end that differs from germline. V usage is TRBV6-5 and J usage is TRBJ1-5, with D possibly matching TRBD1 (6 bases). The germline CDR1 and CDR2 sequences are MNHEY and SVGAGI. This CDR3 is built from 13 residues. In nucleotides, the CDR3 is TGTGCCAGCATTTACAGGGAGGGTCAGCCCCAGCATTTT. Translated, it gives CASIYREGQPQHF.

This clonotype occurred a few times. The V call is TRBV14, the J call TRBJ2-1; D uncertain. The germline V gene has CDR1 SGHDN and CDR2 FVKESK. The CDR3 is 18 amino acids. V was trimmed by 4 bases and J by 5 bases, leaving 24 bases between them. This chain's CDR3 is CASSPLSVGSLLNNEQFF. As DNA, the CDR3 is TGTGCCAGCAGCCCACTCTCCGTTGGCTCCCTATTGAACAATGAGCAGTTCTTC.

The CDR3 loop reads CASSSTGYPVGAFF. The DNA for the CDR3 is TGTGCCAGCAGTTCTACAGGGTATCCTGTCGGCGCTTTCTTT. This sequence joins TRBV6-5 and TRBJ1-1; a weak D match, TRBD1 (6 bases). CDR3 length: 14 residues. Per germline, CDR1 MNHEY and CDR2 SVGAGI. The V gene lost 4 bases and the J gene lost 11 bases, with 20 bases spanning the gap.

This clonotype was counted many times. This chain joins TRBV7-9 and TRBJ2-4; tentatively, D is TRBD2 (5 bases). Germline lookup yields CDR1 SEHNR and CDR2 FQNEAQ (reference sequence). This CDR3 region has 12 residues. Trimming removed 1 base at V and 13 bases at J, with 11 bases between. The CDR3 DNA sequence: TGTGCCAGCAGCTTAGGTGGGAGCCGCCAGTACTTC. It encodes CASSLGGSRQYF.

This rearrangement joins TRBV15 to TRBJ2-7, with no clear D. With the DNA end fitting TRBJ2-5 better, the J assignment may be wrong. The CDR3 totals 13 residues. The germline CDR1 and CDR2 sequences are LNHNV and YYDKDF (reference sequence). The CDR3 DNA is TGTGCCACCATCCCAGAGCACAGCCAGACCCAGTACTTC. Amino acids: CATIPEHSQTQYF.

The chain has TRBV11-2 and TRBJ2-7, with a tentative D call TRBD2 (8 bases). This CDR3 region has 15 residues. Germline CDR1 reads SGHAT; CDR2 reads FQNNGV. With 5 bases removed from V and 4 bases from J, the gap between germline ends came to 18 bases. CDR3 loop: CASSQAGARGYEQYF. CDR3 coding DNA: TGTGCCAGCAGCCAAGCGGGAGCCAGGGGGTACGAGCAGTACTTC.

V usage is TRBV15 and J usage is TRBJ2-1, with 13 bases identical to TRBD2. The germline V gene has CDR1 LNHNV and CDR2 YYDKDF (reference sequence). CDR3 length: 18 amino acids. The V segment lost 3 bases and the J segment 13 bases; nucleotides outside the gene matches: 18. DNA of the CDR3: TGTGCCACCAGCAGGCCCCGGACTAGCGGGAGAGGTGGAGAGACCCAGTTCTTC. Protein product: CATSRPRTSGRGGETQFF. The full variable domain, rest sourced from reference TRBV15 and TRBJ2-1, is DAMVIQNPRYQVTQFGKPVTLSCSQTLNHNVMYWYQQKSSQAPKLLFHYYDKDFNNEADTPDNFQSRRPNTSFCFLDIRSPGLGDTAMYLCATSRPRTSGRGGETQFFGPGTRLTVL.

V usage is TRBV7-9 and J usage is TRBJ2-1; 13 positions agree with TRBD2. Germline values: CDR1 SEHNR, CDR2 FQNEAQ (reference sequence). Trimming at V came to 1 base and at J to 7 bases, leaving 4 bases not matched to a gene. The CDR3 is 16 amino acids. The CDR3 bases are TGTGCCAGCAGCTTAGAAGGACTAGCGGGAGATAATGAGCAGTTCTTC. Protein product: CASSLEGLAGDNEQFF.

There are many counts of this clonotype. The V and J genes are TRBV4-1 and TRBJ1-5, with D uncertain. Per germline, CDR1 MGHRA and CDR2 YSYEKL. The CDR3 has 13 residues. V was trimmed by 1 base and J by 4 bases, leaving 5 bases between them. The CDR3 bases are TGCGCCAGCAGCCAAGTTAGGAATCAGCCCCAGCATTTT. It specifies CASSQVRNQPQHF.

This clonotype turned up a few times. The V call is TRBV7-9, the J call TRBJ2-3; the D call may be TRBD1 or TRBD2 (6 bases each). V gave up 5 bases and J gave up 6 bases, with 18 bases separating them. Germline CDR1 is SEHNR and CDR2 is FQNEAQ (reference sequence). This CDR3 is built from 15 residues. Here the CDR3 DNA reads TGTGCCAGCAGCAAGACTGGAGGGGGGTCCGATACGCAGTATTTT. Amino acid sequence: CASSKTGGGSDTQYF.

The chain recombines TRBV5-4 with TRBJ1-1, with D uncertain. Germline-derived CDR1 and CDR2 are SGHNT and YYREEE (reference sequence). V was pared by 4 bases and J by 2 bases, with 12 bases between. This CDR3 has 14 residues. The CDR3 sequence: CASSGVNRNTEAFF. CDR3 bases: TGTGCCAGCAGCGGGGTAAACAGAAACACTGAAGCTTTCTTT.